Sequencing of this TCR beta chain was carried out in a study of molecular identifiers for immune sequencing clone quantification. TCRdb redid the calling of the PCR reads with MiXCR, one entry per CDR3 protein. The data contain about 36,000 distinct CDR3 sequences, approximately 19% of them singletons. The CDR3 runs to 12 residues. A CD8+CD4-CCR7+CD45RA+ gate was used to sort naive CD8 T cells. This chain links TRBV3-2 with TRBJ2-3; the table's D call TRBD1 went unverified against the DNA. TRBV3-2 is a listed pseudogene. Sequenced: naive CD8+ T cells from blood, with Jurkat cell RNA spiked in. Documented subset: FACS-sorted CD8+CD4-CCR7+CD45RA+ naive T cells. This clonotype was sampled from a human donor in good health. Some libraries in this study had Jurkat cell RNA spiked in. Written as DNA, the CDR3 is TGTGCCCGGACAGGGGGGGCAGATACGCAGTATTTT. Residues: CARTGGADTQYF.